The entry below describes one TCR beta chain. Some clones are missing from TCRdb's copy, which holds only in-frame ones; the method was immunoSEQ multiplex PCR. The table shows about 1,500,000 clones, with roughly 96% occurring only once. These data are taken from a study of shared clonotypes between healthy human individuals. The sequencing sample was made of naive CD4+ T cells sorted from blood. Subset described: CD45RA+ positively selected. This sequence originates from a man aged 25-45 years in good health.

In nucleotides, the CDR3 is TGTGCCAGCAGCTCGACAGGGCATGCTTTCTTT. The encoded protein is CASSSTGHAFF. V and J are TRBV11-3 and TRBJ1-1, with 7 bases aligning to TRBD1. The germline V gene has CDR1 SGHNT and CDR2 YENEEA. This CDR3 comprises 11 residues. V dropped 4 bases and J dropped 11; count of bases not matched to a gene: 4.